These 25 T cell receptor beta chains were sequenced from one sample in a study of vaccination effects on CD4 cells after COVID-19. No antigen is known for these receptors. TCRdb keeps only in-frame clones here, not all; method: immunoSEQ multiplex PCR. The sample records over 50,000 clones, more than 80% being singletons. CD4+ T cells specific for antigen were expanded with viral peptide pools by the ViraFEST assay before sequencing. Following 10 days of culture, CD4+ T cells were isolated. The starting material was CD4+ T cells from PBMCs cultured with HCoV-229E spike peptides, obtained before COVID-19 vaccination. These receptors all come from a human donor who received a COVID-19 vaccine.

This chain connects TRBV12-3 or TRBV12-4 to TRBJ2-1; 8 bases map to TRBD2. CDR3 length equals 12 residues. The ends lost 6 bases at V and 9 bases at J; junction bases unmatched: 4. The CDR3 sequence: CASSGGAFEQFF. The CDR3, as DNA: TGTGCCAGCAGCGGGGGGGCCTTTGAGCAGTTCTTC.

The rearrangement uses TRBV5-6 and TRBJ2-3; 10 bases line up with TRBD1. Germline lookup yields CDR1 SGHDT and CDR2 YYEEEE. Trimming at V came to 3 bases and at J to 5 bases, leaving 6 bases not matched to a gene. The CDR3 is 15 amino acids. DNA of the CDR3: TGTGCCAGCAGCTCTTGGACAGGGGGGGAAGATACGCAGTATTTT. It is translated as CASSSWTGGEDTQYF.

The V gene is TRBV7-3, the J gene TRBJ1-2; maybe TRBD1 (6 bases). V dropped 5 bases and J dropped 4 bases, with 20 bases sitting between them. The CDR3 has 16 amino acids. The germline CDR1 and CDR2 sequences are SGHTA and FQGTGA. CDR3 DNA: TGTGCCAGCAGCCCGTCGACAGGACTACCCTTCTATGGCTACACCTTC. Protein sequence: CASSPSTGLPFYGYTF.

This chain joins TRBV7-9 and TRBJ2-3, with D tentatively TRBD2 (7 bases). The CDR3 is 16 residues long. From germline, CDR1 is SEHNR and CDR2 FQNEAQ (reference sequence). Trimming stripped 5 bases from V and 4 bases from J, with 19 bases between. The CDR3 DNA sequence: TGTGCCAGCAGCCCCCTTCGGGGGCGGGGGTCAGATACGCAGTATTTT. It specifies CASSPLRGRGSDTQYF.

This chain connects TRBV18 to TRBJ1-1; TRBD1 matches 8 bases. This CDR3 region has 14 residues. Germline V gene lookup returns CDR1 KGHSH and CDR2 LQKENI. V trimming: 4 bases; J trimming: 1 base; junction bases outside the gene matches: 2. CDR3 in DNA: TGTGCCAGCTCACACGGACAGGGGAACACTGAAGCTTTCTTT. Translating it yields CASSHGQGNTEAFF.

This clone appeared once. The V gene is TRBV9, the J gene TRBJ2-2, with D possibly matching TRBD1 (5 bases). CDR3 length equals 15 residues. Germline V lookup: CDR1 SGDLS, CDR2 YYNGEE. The ends were cut back, 0 bases at V and 4 bases at J, with 10 bases in the middle. CDR3 sequence: CASSVGGVGTGELFF. In nucleotides, the CDR3 is TGTGCCAGCAGCGTAGGGGGCGTGGGCACCGGGGAGCTGTTTTTT.

This chain connects TRBV6-5 to TRBJ1-5; 10 nucleotides line up with TRBD1. V was pared by 6 bases and J by 5 bases, with 7 bases of the junction left unmatched. CDR3 length: 15 residues. Germline V lookup: CDR1 MNHEY, CDR2 SVGAGI. The CDR3 loop reads CASSPTGGVYQPQHF. The CDR3 coding sequence is TGTGCCAGCAGCCCGACAGGGGGCGTCTATCAGCCCCAGCATTTT.

The chain's CDR3 is CASSQETGNLNEKLFF. The CDR3 DNA sequence: TGTGCCAGCAGCCAAGAGACGGGGAACCTCAATGAAAAACTGTTTTTT. The gene calls are TRBV14 and TRBJ1-4; D is unclear. There are 16 residues in the CDR3. Germline V CDR1 and CDR2: SGHDN, FVKESK. Trimming pared 0 bases from V and 5 bases from J, leaving 13 bases between.

This rearrangement joins TRBV5-6 to TRBJ1-5; D is ambiguous. Germline values: CDR1 SGHDT, CDR2 YYEEEE. Trimming stripped 3 bases from V and 11 bases from J, with 12 bases between. There are 12 residues in the CDR3. In DNA, the CDR3 is TGTGCCAGCAGCTCCCGGGTGGAAGCCCAGCATTTT. It encodes CASSSRVEAQHF.

CDR3 residues: CASSDRGNEAFF. CDR3 nucleotides: TGCGCCAGCAGTGACAGGGGGAATGAAGCTTTCTTT. V is TRBV10-2 and J is TRBJ1-1, with 7 bases lining up with TRBD1. V trimming: 3 bases; J trimming: 7 bases; junction bases outside the gene matches: 2. This CDR3 has 12 amino acids. Germline assignment: CDR1 WSHSY and CDR2 SAAADI.

This clone was detected only once. The genes are TRBV7-2 and TRBJ1-2, with D perhaps matching TRBD1 (5 bases). The CDR3 totals 13 residues. Looked up from germline, CDR1 is SGHTA and CDR2 is FQGNSA. Trimming shortened V by 5 bases and J by 5 bases, and 12 bases separated the two germline ends. CDR3 sequence: CASSQRDAYGYTF. The CDR3, as DNA: TGTGCCAGCAGCCAAAGGGACGCTTATGGCTACACCTTC.

The rearrangement joins TRBV24-1 to TRBJ1-2, with D possibly TRBD1 on 5 matching bases. CDR1 and CDR2 from the germline V gene are KGHDR and SFDVKD. The CDR3 runs 14 residues. The V end lost 3 bases, the J end lost 3 bases, and 10 bases lay between the germline ends. The CDR3, as DNA: TGTGCCACCAGTGATGCCCAGGGCTACTATGGCTACACCTTC. Translating it yields CATSDAQGYYGYTF.

The V call is TRBV7-2, the J call TRBJ2-1; 8 nucleotides line up with TRBD1. The CDR3 contains 14 residues. Unmatched junction bases numbered 4, after V lost 2 bases and J lost 7 bases. Per the germline V gene, CDR1 is SGHTA and CDR2 is FQGNSA. The CDR3 loop reads CASSLQDRANEQFF. The CDR3 DNA follows: TGTGCCAGCAGCTTACAGGACAGGGCAAATGAGCAGTTCTTC.

The J gene is TRBJ2-1, the V gene TRBV6-5, with D uncertain. From germline, CDR1 is MNHEY and CDR2 SVGAGI. Trimming removed 8 bases from V and 4 bases from J, with 12 bases in between. The CDR3 has 13 amino acids. The CDR3 region has the DNA TGTGCCAGCCGGCGGCAGGAATACAATGAGCAGTTCTTC. It is translated as CASRRQEYNEQFF.

The rearrangement links TRBV19 to TRBJ1-1; maybe TRBD1 (5 bases). Per germline, CDR1 LNHDA and CDR2 SQIVND (reference sequence). V dropped 3 bases and J dropped 4 bases, with 12 bases sitting between them. The CDR3 is 14 residues long. The CDR3 DNA reads as TGTGCCAGTAGTATCTCAGGGTTTGGCACTGAAGCTTTCTTT. Protein sequence: CASSISGFGTEAFF.

V gene TRBV6-4 combines with J gene TRBJ1-2; D not certain. In germline, CDR1 is MRHNA, CDR2 SNTAGT. Trimming pared 2 bases from V and 8 bases from J, leaving 9 bases between. The CDR3 is 12 amino acids. The chain's CDR3 is CASSDPKRGYTF. In DNA, the CDR3 is TGTGCCAGCAGTGACCCGAAGCGGGGCTACACCTTC.

The chain carries TRBV7-8 and TRBJ2-5; D not resolved. Per germline, CDR1 SGHVS and CDR2 FQNEAQ. The ends were cut back, 7 bases at V and 1 base at J, with 10 bases in the middle. The CDR3 has 13 residues. CDR3 protein: CASIGPRQETQYF. CDR3 DNA: TGTGCCAGCATCGGACCTCGCCAAGAGACCCAGTACTTC.

The CDR3 reads CASSLARTDSNQPQHF. The DNA of the CDR3 is TGTGCCAGCAGCTTAGCTAGGACAGATAGCAATCAGCCCCAGCATTTT. The V and J genes are TRBV7-9 and TRBJ1-5, with TRBD1 as a possible D gene (6 bases). The germline V gene encodes CDR1 SEHNR and CDR2 FQNEAQ (reference sequence). The CDR3 loop spans 16 amino acids. V lost 0 bases to trimming and J lost 0 bases, with 9 bases between them.

This chain joins TRBV4-1 and TRBJ1-3; D remains ambiguous. This CDR3 comprises 14 residues. Germline loops: CDR1 MGHRA, CDR2 YSYEKL. Trimming stripped 6 bases from V and 7 bases from J, with 16 bases between. CDR3: CASRDGGIGNTIYF. CDR3 nucleotides: TGCGCCAGCAGAGACGGAGGGATTGGGAACACCATATATTTT.

The CDR3 DNA is TGCGCCAGCAGCTCCCACAGGGGGGTGGGTACAGATACGCAGTATTTT. Encoded protein: CASSSHRGVGTDTQYF. V usage is TRBV5-1 and J usage is TRBJ2-3; 8 nucleotides agree with TRBD1. Trimming removed 3 bases from V and 3 bases from J; junction bases left unmatched: 9. The CDR3 totals 16 residues. From germline, CDR1 is SGHRS and CDR2 YFSETQ.

The chain employs TRBV9 and TRBJ2-2, with D perhaps TRBD2 (5 bases). There are 17 residues in the CDR3. The V end lost 4 bases, the J end lost 7 bases, and 23 bases lay between the germline ends. The V gene's germline CDR1 is SGDLS and CDR2 YYNGEE. The CDR3 DNA sequence: TGTGCCAGCAGCCCCACGGGATTACCCTTGAAGGGCGGGGAGCTGTTTTTT. This sequence encodes CASSPTGLPLKGGELFF.

The chain has TRBV2 and TRBJ1-2; no clear D. This CDR3 is built from 13 residues. The ends were cut back, 2 bases at V and 5 bases at J, with 9 bases in the middle. Germline lookup yields CDR1 SNHLY and CDR2 FYNNEI. CDR3 sequence reads: CASSENPEYGYTF. The DNA for the CDR3 is TGTGCCAGCAGTGAAAACCCCGAATATGGCTACACCTTC. Looking up the rest from reference TRBV2 and TRBJ1-2 gives the full variable domain: EPEVTQTPSHQVTQMGQEVILRCVPISNHLYFYWYRQILGQKVEFLVSFYNNEISEKSEIFDDQFSVERPDGSNFTLKIRSTKLEDSAMYFCASSENPEYGYTFGSGTRLTVV.

This clone has a single count. This chain joins TRBV5-1 and TRBJ2-2, with 7 bases that match TRBD1. J lost 3 bases, V lost 0 bases, and 5 bases had no gene match. Germline-derived CDR1 and CDR2 are SGHRS and YFSETQ. The CDR3 is made up of 16 amino acids. This CDR3 reads CASSLGPGGHTGELFF. The CDR3 DNA reads as TGCGCCAGCAGCTTGGGGCCAGGGGGACACACCGGGGAGCTGTTTTTT. The full variable domain, rest sourced from reference TRBV5-1 and TRBJ2-2, is KAGVTQTPRYLIKTRGQQVTLSCSPISGHRSVSWYQQTPGQGLQFLFEYFSETQRNKGNFPGRFSGRQFSNSRSEMNVSTLELGDSALYLCASSLGPGGHTGELFFGEGSRLTVL.

In its sample, this clone is large (0.1 to 1%). This chain links TRBV6-6 with TRBJ1-1; D is unresolved. CDR1 MNHNY and CDR2 SVGAGI come from the germline V gene (reference sequence). With 6 bases removed from V and 8 bases from J, the gap between germline ends came to 13 bases. This CDR3 is 12 amino acids long. CDR3: CASSTRGSEAFF. Here the CDR3 DNA reads TGTGCCAGCAGCACCAGAGGCTCCGAAGCTTTCTTT.

This chain connects TRBV6-5 to TRBJ2-2; tentative D call: TRBD1 (6 bases). The V gene's germline CDR1 is MNHEY and CDR2 SVGAGI. This CDR3 spans 14 amino acids. V lost 6 bases to trimming and J lost 3 bases, with 11 bases between them. The CDR3 nucleotides are TGTGCCAGCAGAGACCAGGGGTACACCGGGGAGCTGTTTTTT. Protein sequence: CASRDQGYTGELFF.